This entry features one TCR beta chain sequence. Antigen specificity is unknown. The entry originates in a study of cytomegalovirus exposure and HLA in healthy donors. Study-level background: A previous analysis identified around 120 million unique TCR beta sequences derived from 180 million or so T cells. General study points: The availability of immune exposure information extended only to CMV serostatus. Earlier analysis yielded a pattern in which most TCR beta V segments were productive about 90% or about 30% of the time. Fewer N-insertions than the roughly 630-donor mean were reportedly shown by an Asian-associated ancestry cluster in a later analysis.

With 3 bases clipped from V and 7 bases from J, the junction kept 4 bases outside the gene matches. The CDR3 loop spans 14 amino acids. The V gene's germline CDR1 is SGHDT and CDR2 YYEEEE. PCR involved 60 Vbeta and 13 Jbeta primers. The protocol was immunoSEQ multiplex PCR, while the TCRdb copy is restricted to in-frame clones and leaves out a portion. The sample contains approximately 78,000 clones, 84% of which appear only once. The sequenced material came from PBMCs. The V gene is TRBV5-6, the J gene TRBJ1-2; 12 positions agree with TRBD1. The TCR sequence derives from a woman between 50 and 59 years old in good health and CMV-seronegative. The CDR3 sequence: CASSSGQGASGYTF. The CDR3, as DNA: TGTGCCAGCAGCTCGGGACAGGGGGCATCTGGCTACACCTTC.